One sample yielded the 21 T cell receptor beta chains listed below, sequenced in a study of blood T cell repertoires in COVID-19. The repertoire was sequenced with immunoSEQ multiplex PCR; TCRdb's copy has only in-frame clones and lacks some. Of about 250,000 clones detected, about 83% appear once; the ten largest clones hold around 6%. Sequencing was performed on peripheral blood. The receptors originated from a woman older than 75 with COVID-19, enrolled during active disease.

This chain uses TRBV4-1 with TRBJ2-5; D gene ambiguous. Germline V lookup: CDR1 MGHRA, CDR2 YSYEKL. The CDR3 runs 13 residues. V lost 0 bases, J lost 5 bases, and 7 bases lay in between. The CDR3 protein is CASSQERQETQYF. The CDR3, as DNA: TGCGCCAGCAGCCAAGAGCGGCAGGAGACCCAGTACTTC.

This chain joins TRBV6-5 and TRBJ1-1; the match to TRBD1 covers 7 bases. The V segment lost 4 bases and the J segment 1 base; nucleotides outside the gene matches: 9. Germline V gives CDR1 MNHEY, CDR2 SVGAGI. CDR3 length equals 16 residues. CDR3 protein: CASSSTYRDRNTEAFF. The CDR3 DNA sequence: TGTGCCAGCAGTTCTACCTACCGGGACAGGAACACTGAAGCTTTCTTT.

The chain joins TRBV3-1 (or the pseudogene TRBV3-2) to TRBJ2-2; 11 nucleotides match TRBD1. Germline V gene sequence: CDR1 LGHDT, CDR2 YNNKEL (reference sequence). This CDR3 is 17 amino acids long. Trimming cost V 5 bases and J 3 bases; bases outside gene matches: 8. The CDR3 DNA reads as TGTGCCAGCAGCGACCTTGGGACAGGGGGACACACCGGGGAGCTGTTTTTT. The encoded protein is CASSDLGTGGHTGELFF.

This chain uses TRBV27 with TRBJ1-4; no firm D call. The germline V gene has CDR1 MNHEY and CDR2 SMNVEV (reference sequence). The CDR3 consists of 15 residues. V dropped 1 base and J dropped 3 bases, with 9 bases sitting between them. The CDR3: CASSLYLGANEKLFF. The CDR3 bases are TGTGCCAGCAGTTTATATTTGGGAGCTAATGAAAAACTGTTTTTT.

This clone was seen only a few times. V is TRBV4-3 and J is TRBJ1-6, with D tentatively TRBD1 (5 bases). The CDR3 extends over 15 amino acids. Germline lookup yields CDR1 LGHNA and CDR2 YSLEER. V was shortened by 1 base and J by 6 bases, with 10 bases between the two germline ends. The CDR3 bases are TGCGCCAGCAGCCAAGGGGCAGGGATTAATTCACCCCTCCACTTT. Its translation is CASSQGAGINSPLHF.

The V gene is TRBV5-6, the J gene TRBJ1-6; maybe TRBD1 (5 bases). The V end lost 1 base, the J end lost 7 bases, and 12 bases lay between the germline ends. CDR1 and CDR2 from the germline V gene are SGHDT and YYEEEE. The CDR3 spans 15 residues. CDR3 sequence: CASSLSRVGNSPLHF. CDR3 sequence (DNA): TGTGCCAGCAGCTTGAGCAGGGTAGGAAATTCACCCCTCCACTTT.

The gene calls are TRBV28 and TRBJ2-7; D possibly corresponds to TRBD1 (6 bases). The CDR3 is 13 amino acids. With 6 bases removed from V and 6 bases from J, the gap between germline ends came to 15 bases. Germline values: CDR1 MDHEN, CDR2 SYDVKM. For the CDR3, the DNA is TGTGCCAGCAGACAGGGTTCCCTAGGCGAGCAGTACGTC. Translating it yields CASRQGSLGEQYV.

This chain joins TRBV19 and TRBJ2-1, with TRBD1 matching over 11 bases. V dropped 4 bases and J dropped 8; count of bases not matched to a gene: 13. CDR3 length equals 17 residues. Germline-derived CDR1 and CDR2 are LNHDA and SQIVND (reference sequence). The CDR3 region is CASSRWTPGQGGDEQFF. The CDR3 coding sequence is TGTGCCAGTAGTAGGTGGACTCCGGGACAGGGGGGAGATGAGCAGTTCTTC.

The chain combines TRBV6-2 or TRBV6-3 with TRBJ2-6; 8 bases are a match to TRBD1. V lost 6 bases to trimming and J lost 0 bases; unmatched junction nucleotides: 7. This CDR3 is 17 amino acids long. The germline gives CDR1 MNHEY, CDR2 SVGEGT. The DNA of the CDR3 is TGTGCCAGCAGCAGACAGGGGTTTCTCTCTGGGGCCAACGTCCTGACTTTC. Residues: CASSRQGFLSGANVLTF.

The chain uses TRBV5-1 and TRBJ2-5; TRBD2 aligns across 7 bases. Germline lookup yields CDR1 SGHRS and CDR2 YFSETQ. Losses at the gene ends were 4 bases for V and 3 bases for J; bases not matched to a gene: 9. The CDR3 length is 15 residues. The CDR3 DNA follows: TGCGCCAGCAGCCGCGGACTAGTCGGTAAAGAGACCCAGTACTTC. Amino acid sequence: CASSRGLVGKETQYF.

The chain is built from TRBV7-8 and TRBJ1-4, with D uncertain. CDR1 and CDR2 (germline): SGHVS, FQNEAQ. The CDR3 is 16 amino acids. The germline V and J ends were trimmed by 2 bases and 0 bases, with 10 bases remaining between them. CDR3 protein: CASSLNSVATNEKLFF. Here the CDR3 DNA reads TGTGCCAGCAGCTTAAATTCTGTTGCAACTAATGAAAAACTGTTTTTT.

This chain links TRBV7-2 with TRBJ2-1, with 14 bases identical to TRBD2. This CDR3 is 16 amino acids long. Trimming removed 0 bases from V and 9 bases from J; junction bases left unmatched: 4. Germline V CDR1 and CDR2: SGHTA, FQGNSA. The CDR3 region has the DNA TGTGCCAGCAGCTTAGCGACTAGCGGGGGGGCCTTTGAGCAGTTCTTC. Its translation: CASSLATSGGAFEQFF.

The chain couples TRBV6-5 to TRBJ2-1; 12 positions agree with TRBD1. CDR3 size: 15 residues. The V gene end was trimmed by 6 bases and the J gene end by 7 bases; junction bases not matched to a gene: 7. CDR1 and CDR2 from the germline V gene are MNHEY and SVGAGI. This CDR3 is CASRGGQGAWNEQFF. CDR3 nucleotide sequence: TGTGCCAGCAGGGGGGGACAGGGGGCTTGGAATGAGCAGTTCTTC.

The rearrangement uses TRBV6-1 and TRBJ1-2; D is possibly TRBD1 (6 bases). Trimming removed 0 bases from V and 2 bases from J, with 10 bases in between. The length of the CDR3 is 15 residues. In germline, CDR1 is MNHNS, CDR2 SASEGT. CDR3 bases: TGTGCCAGCAGTGAAGCGCGGCAGGGGAACTATGGCTACACCTTC. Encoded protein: CASSEARQGNYGYTF.

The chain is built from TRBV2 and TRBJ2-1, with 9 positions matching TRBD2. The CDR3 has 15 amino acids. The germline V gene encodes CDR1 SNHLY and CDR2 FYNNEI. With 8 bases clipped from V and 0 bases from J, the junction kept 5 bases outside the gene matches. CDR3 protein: CASRGGAGSYNEQFF. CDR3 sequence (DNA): TGTGCCAGCCGCGGGGGGGCCGGCTCCTACAATGAGCAGTTCTTC.

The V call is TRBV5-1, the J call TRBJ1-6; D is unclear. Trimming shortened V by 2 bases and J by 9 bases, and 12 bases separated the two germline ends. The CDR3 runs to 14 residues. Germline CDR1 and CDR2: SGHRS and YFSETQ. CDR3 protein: CASSLGSGGSPLHF. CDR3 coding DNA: TGCGCCAGCAGCTTAGGGTCAGGAGGTTCACCCCTCCACTTT.

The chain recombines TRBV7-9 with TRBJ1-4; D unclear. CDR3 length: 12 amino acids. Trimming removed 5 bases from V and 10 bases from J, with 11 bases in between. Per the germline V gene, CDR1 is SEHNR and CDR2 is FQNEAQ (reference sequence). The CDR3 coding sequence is TGTGCCAGCAGCAGCGGACGGCGAAAACTGTTTTTT. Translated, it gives CASSSGRRKLFF.

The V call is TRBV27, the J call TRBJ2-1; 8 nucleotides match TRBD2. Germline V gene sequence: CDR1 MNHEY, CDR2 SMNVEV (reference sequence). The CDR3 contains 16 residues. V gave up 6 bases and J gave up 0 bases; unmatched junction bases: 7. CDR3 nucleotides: TGTGCCAGCAGCAGAGGACTAGCAAGCTCCTACAATGAGCAGTTCTTC. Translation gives CASSRGLASSYNEQFF.

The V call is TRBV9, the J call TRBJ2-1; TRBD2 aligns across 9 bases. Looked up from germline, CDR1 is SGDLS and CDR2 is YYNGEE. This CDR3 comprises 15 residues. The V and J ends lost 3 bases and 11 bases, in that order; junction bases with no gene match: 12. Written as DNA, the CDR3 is TGTGCCAGCAGCGCGCCGACTAGCGGCCCGAATAAGCAGTTCTTC. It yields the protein CASSAPTSGPNKQFF.

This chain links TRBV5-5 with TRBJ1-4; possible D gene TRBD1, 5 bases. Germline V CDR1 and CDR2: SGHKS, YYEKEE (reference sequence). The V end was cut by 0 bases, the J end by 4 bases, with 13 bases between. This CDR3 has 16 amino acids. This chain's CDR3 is CASSLDWGGVNEKLFF. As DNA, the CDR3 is TGTGCCAGCAGCTTGGATTGGGGCGGAGTTAATGAAAAACTGTTTTTT.

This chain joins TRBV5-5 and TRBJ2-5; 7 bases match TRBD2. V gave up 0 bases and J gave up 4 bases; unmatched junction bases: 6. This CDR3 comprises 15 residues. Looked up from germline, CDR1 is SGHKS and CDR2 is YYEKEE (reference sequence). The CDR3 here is CASSLAGLERETQYF. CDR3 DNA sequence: TGTGCCAGCAGCTTGGCCGGACTAGAGAGAGAGACCCAGTACTTC.